This T cell receptor beta chain was captured by sequencing in a study of CD8+CD57+ T cells in acquired aplastic anemia. Genomic DNA constituted the template upon which TCR beta VDJ and CDR3 profiling was performed. TCRdb re-called the reads with MiXCR, one entry per CDR3 protein. The sample has around 150,000 distinct CDR3 sequences, around 40% seen once; the top ten hold 1.1%. Germline CDR1 reads SGHAT; CDR2 reads FQDESV (reference sequence). The CDR3 is made up of 15 amino acids. V was clipped by 1 base and J by 0 bases, with 7 bases between them. The receptor was isolated from a human donor in good health. The sample was sorted CD4+, CD8+, or CD8+CD57+ T cells (not recorded which) from PBMCs. The chain uses TRBV11-1 and TRBJ2-1; maybe TRBD2 (5 bases). The CDR3 DNA follows: TGTGCCAGCAGCTTAGAGGGAGACTCCTACAATGAGCAGTTCTTC. Translating it yields CASSLEGDSYNEQFF.